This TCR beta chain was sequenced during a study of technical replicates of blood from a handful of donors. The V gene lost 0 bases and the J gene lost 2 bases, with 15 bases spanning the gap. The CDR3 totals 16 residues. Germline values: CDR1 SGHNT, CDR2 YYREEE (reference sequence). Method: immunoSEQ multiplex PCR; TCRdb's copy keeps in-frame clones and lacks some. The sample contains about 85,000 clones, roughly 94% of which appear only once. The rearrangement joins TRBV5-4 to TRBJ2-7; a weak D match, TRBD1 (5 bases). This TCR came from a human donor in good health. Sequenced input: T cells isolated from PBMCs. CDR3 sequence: CASSLDGQGFTYEQYF. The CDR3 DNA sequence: TGTGCCAGCAGCTTGGATGGGCAGGGTTTCACCTACGAGCAGTACTTC. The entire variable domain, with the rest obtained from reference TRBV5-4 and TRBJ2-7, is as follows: ETGVTQSPTHLIKTRGQQVTLRCSSQSGHNTVSWYQQALGQGPQFIFQYYREEENGRGNFPPRFSGLQFPNYSSELNVNALELDDSALYLCASSLDGQGFTYEQYFGPGTRLTVT.